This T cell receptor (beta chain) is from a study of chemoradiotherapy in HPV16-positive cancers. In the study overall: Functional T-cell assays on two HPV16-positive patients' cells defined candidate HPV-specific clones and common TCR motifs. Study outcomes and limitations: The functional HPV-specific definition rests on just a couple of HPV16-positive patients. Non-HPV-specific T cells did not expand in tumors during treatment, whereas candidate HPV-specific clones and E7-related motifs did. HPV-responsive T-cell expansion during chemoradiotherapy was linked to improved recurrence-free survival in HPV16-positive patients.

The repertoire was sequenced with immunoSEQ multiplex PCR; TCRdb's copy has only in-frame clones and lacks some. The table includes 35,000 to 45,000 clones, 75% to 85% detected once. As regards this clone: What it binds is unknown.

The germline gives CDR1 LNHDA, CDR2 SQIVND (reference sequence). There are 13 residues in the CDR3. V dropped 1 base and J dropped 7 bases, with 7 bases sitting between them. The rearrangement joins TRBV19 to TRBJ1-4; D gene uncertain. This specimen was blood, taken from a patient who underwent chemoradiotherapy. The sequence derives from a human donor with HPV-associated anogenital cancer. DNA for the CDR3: TGTGCCAGTAGTATAGGTCTGGTTGAAAAACTGTTTTTT. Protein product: CASSIGLVEKLFF. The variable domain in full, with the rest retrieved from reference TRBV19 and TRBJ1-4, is DGGITQSPKYLFRKEGQNVTLSCEQNLNHDAMYWYRQDPGQGLRLIYYSQIVNDFQKGDIAEGYSVSREKKESFPLTVTSAQKNPTAFYLCASSIGLVEKLFFGSGTQLSVL.